This T cell receptor (beta chain) was documented in a study of shared clonotypes between healthy human individuals. Overall study results and limits: Estimated richness values were generally larger in naive subsets than in memory subsets. When naive CD4 clonotypes were compared across a few donors, about 4.8% were shared.

Adult Caucasians living in Nashville, Tennessee made up all of the donors. The data were produced by immunoSEQ multiplex PCR, yet TCRdb's version contains in-frame clones alone and is incomplete. The repertoire holds 900,000 to 1,200,000 clones, with about 84% as singletons. Worth noting for this clone: The antigen is undetermined.

Germline V gene data show CDR1 as MNHEY and CDR2 as SVGAGI. This CDR3 is 14 amino acids long. Source material: memory CD4+ T cells from PBMCs. Subset indicated: CD45RA-negative fraction. This chain connects TRBV6-5 to TRBJ2-5, with 11 bases lining up with TRBD1. The J call may be in error: the DNA end matches TRBJ2-7 better. The clonotype was recovered from a man younger than 35 in good health. Some clones in this sample may be carry-over from other donors' samples. DNA for the CDR3: TGTGCCAGCAGTCGATGGGACAGGGGGAACGAGCAGTACTTC. Residues: CASSRWDRGNEQYF.